The rows below give T cell receptor beta chains drawn from one sample of a study of OX40 agonist ivuxolimab in advanced cancers. TCRdb keeps only in-frame clones here, not all; method: immunoSEQ multiplex PCR. The table has about 120,000 clones, over 85% seen once; the top ten hold 0.15% to 0.16%. Sequencing used CD4+ or CD8+ T cells sorted from blood, obtained in a trial of the OX40 agonist ivuxolimab. These receptor sequences come from an adult with an advanced solid tumor such as melanoma, head and neck, liver or kidney cancer. Both conserved end residues are part of each CDR3. The D gene is left open where the match is weak. Rows give clone size only sometimes, using once, few, many, or a class for an expanded clone.

>NA|TRBJ2-7|13|NA|TRBV6-1
TGTGCCAGCAGCCAACGGGAGAGGTACGAGCAGTACTTC
CASSQRERYEQYF
>once|TRBJ2-5|13|TRBD1|TRBV28
TGTGCCAGCAGTCGGGACAGCCAAGAGACCCAGTACTTC
CASSRDSQETQYF
>once|TRBJ2-7|14|TRBD1|TRBV15
TGTGCCGCGGGTCGGGGACAGGGCCCCCACGAGCAGTACTTC
CAAGRGQGPHEQYF
>NA|TRBJ2-5|13|NA|TRBV5-1
TGCGCCAGCAAGAGGGCAGCGGGAGAGACCCAGTACTTC
CASKRAAGETQYF
>NA|TRBJ2-1|15|TRBD2|TRBV18
TGTGCCAGCTCACCATTAGCGGGGGGGGACAATGAGCAGTTCTTC
CASSPLAGGDNEQFF
>NA|TRBJ2-5|14|TRBD1|TRBV29-1
TGCAGCGTTGACGGGACAGGGGTGCGAGAGACCCAGTACTTC
CSVDGTGVRETQYF
>NA|TRBJ2-7|15|NA|TRBV7-9
TGTGCCAGCAGCTTAGCGCAAAGCGACAAGTCCGAGCAGTACTTC
CASSLAQSDKSEQYF
>once|TRBJ1-5|15|TRBD1|TRBV4-1
TGCGCCAGCAGCCAGACGGGACAGGCGAATCAGCCCCAGCATTTT
CASSQTGQANQPQHF
>NA|TRBJ2-1|16|TRBD2|TRBV5-6
TGTGCCAGCAGCTTGGGTGGCGGGGGATCCTACAATGAGCAGTTCTTC
CASSLGGGGSYNEQFF
>NA|TRBJ1-1|14|TRBD1|TRBV10-3
TGTGCCATCAGACCGGGACAGACCAACACTGAAGCTTTCTTT
CAIRPGQTNTEAFF
>NA|TRBJ1-5|16|NA|TRBV19
TGTGCCAGTAGTCACTTTTTCCGGGAAGGGCATCAGCCCCAGCATTTT
CASSHFFREGHQPQHF
>NA|TRBJ1-1|15|NA|TRBV6-5
TGTGCCAGCAGTTTCCGCAACAGGGTGAACACTGAAGCTTTCTTT
CASSFRNRVNTEAFF
>NA|TRBJ2-3|17|TRBD2|TRBV18
TGTGCCAGCTCACCACCTGGAGTAGCGGGAGGCACAGATACGCAGTATTTT
CASSPPGVAGGTDTQYF
>NA|TRBJ2-7|13|NA|TRBV4-2
TGTGCCAGCAGCCAAGAAAGCTACGACGGACAGTACTTC
CASSQESYDGQYF
>NA|TRBJ2-7|15|TRBD1|TRBV11-2
TGTGCCAGCAGCTTATCCGACAGGGGAGCCTACGAGCAGTACTTC
CASSLSDRGAYEQYF
>NA|TRBJ1-2|10|NA|TRBV28
TGTGCCAGCAGTTTAAATGGCTACACCTTC
CASSLNGYTF
>NA|TRBJ2-2|15|TRBD2|TRBV7-8
TGTGCCAGCAGCAAGACTAGCGAGAACACCGGGGAGCTGTTTTTT
CASSKTSENTGELFF
>NA|TRBJ1-2|15|NA|TRBV18
TGTGCCAGCTCACCACGCGGGCAGGGAAACTATGGCTACACCTTC
CASSPRGQGNYGYTF
>NA|TRBJ1-4|14|NA|TRBV28
TGTGCCAGCAGCCCAGGGCCTTGGATTGAAAAACTGTTTTTT
CASSPGPWIEKLFF
>NA|TRBJ1-3|16|NA|TRBV11-2
TGTGCCAGCAGCTTAGAGGTGGGGCGCTCTGGAAACACCATATATTTT
CASSLEVGRSGNTIYF
>NA|TRBJ2-7|16|TRBD1|TRBV18
TGTGCCAGCTCACCAGGGCAGGGGGCTGGGAGTCCTCAGCAGTACTTC
CASSPGQGAGSPQQYF